This is a list of T cell receptor beta chains from one sample in a study of blood T cell repertoires in COVID-19. Only in-frame clones appear in the TCRdb table, and some are missing; sequencing was by immunoSEQ multiplex PCR. Found here are around 220,000 clones, about nine tenths of them singletons; the top ten hold just under 6.5%. The sequencing sample was made of PBMCs or T cells enriched from blood (not recorded which). These receptors all stem from a woman aged 25-40 years with acute COVID-19. Each CDR3 is given with its conserved first and last residue. The order of the fields is J gene, V gene, CDR3 protein.

J: TRBJ2-7; V: TRBV5-1; CDR3: CASSLQGYEQYF
J: TRBJ2-7; V: TRBV5-1; CDR3: CASSAGFPGTGSSYEQYF
J: TRBJ1-1; V: TRBV4-1; CDR3: CASSQQISIGTLNTEAFF
J: TRBJ2-3; V: TRBV11-3; CDR3: CASSLRVTDTQYF
J: TRBJ2-1; V: TRBV7-9; CDR3: CASSLETTYNEQFF
J: TRBJ2-3; V: TRBV7-2; CDR3: CASSSAGPPRTDTQYF
J: TRBJ1-2; V: TRBV19; CDR3: CASREAAENYGYTF
J: TRBJ2-1; V: TRBV11-2; CDR3: CASSPRPDRRNEQFF
J: TRBJ2-5; V: TRBV5-1; CDR3: CASSSPPQQETQYF
J: TRBJ2-7; V: TRBV7-2; CDR3: CASSLISGRTSNEQYF
J: TRBJ1-3; V: TRBV28; CDR3: CASSLSRRAGNTIYF
J: TRBJ1-1; V: TRBV2; CDR3: CASSRGANTEAFF
J: TRBJ1-5; V: TRBV13; CDR3: CASSPGPGGNQPQHF
J: TRBJ2-2; V: TRBV10-3; CDR3: CAISGLANTGELFF
J: TRBJ1-1; V: TRBV25-1; CDR3: CASSEFGRNTEAFF
J: TRBJ2-3; V: TRBV28; CDR3: CASSQGPSTDTQYF
J: TRBJ1-3; V: TRBV7-6; CDR3: CASSLFQGNTIYF
J: TRBJ2-3; V: TRBV6-4; CDR3: CASSPLAGGIDTQYF
J: TRBJ2-2; V: TRBV6-2/TRBV6-3; CDR3: CASSSLAEGTGELFF
J: TRBJ2-1; V: TRBV19; CDR3: CASSSSGRAIGYNEQFF
J: TRBJ1-5; V: TRBV6-2/TRBV6-3; CDR3: CASSKNTGGSNQPQHF
J: TRBJ1-2; V: TRBV5-1; CDR3: CASRSGSNYGYTF
J: TRBJ2-7; V: TRBV15; CDR3: CATSRDPTRGFGYEQYF
J: TRBJ1-1; V: TRBV28; CDR3: CASSLPYGGEAFF
J: TRBJ2-1; V: TRBV10-1; CDR3: CASSDVLAGGPNEQFF
J: TRBJ2-7; V: TRBV18; CDR3: CASSPGRVYEQYF
J: TRBJ2-5; V: TRBV25-1; CDR3: CASSESKIGPQYF
J: TRBJ2-7; V: TRBV4-1; CDR3: CASSQDPGLAFREQYF
J: TRBJ2-7; V: TRBV6-5; CDR3: CASSLKGQGPYEQYF
J: TRBJ1-4; V: TRBV6-6; CDR3: CASSTQPSGGEKLFF
J: TRBJ1-5; V: TRBV7-8; CDR3: CASSLGRVGNQPQHF
J: TRBJ2-1; V: TRBV7-9; CDR3: CASSLAGGGEQFF
J: TRBJ1-4; V: TRBV7-9; CDR3: CASNLARSTPTDEKLFF
J: TRBJ2-1; V: TRBV3-1/TRBV3-2; CDR3: CASSQDSLGPREQFF
J: TRBJ2-7; V: TRBV24-1; CDR3: CATSDYLAGGRYEQYF
J: TRBJ2-4; V: TRBV4-1; CDR3: CASSQVLLAGGLDIQYF
J: TRBJ1-1; V: TRBV6-5; CDR3: CASSYVQGIHTEAFF
J: TRBJ2-7; V: TRBV6-4; CDR3: CASSEGTGREQYF
J: TRBJ2-7; V: TRBV27; CDR3: CASSLTSSGGYEQYF
J: TRBJ1-2; V: TRBV9; CDR3: CASKTGAYGYTF
J: TRBJ1-2; V: TRBV5-4; CDR3: CASSPDRSYGYTF
J: TRBJ2-4; V: TRBV6-5; CDR3: CASRAGGMAKNIQYF
J: TRBJ1-1; V: TRBV10-3; CDR3: CAISESKQRNTEAFF
J: TRBJ1-1; V: TRBV12-3/TRBV12-4; CDR3: CASSYSPRNEAFF
J: TRBJ1-1; V: TRBV28; CDR3: CASSLAGGSTEAFF
J: TRBJ1-1; V: TRBV7-8; CDR3: CASSPHEGAAEAFF
J: TRBJ2-1; V: TRBV6-2/TRBV6-3; CDR3: CASSYNQGLAGGGNEQFF
J: TRBJ1-2; V: TRBV9; CDR3: CASSDRVTGYTF
J: TRBJ1-1; V: TRBV10-3; CDR3: CAITRANRENTEAFF
J: TRBJ2-5; V: TRBV5-4; CDR3: CASRRDRADQETQYF
J: TRBJ2-3; V: TRBV29-1; CDR3: CSVEDLFDTEVTDTQYF
J: TRBJ2-1; V: TRBV4-3; CDR3: CASSRGGRGSSYNEQFF
J: TRBJ1-1; V: TRBV7-9; CDR3: CASSSQGMNTEAFF
J: TRBJ1-2; V: TRBV2; CDR3: CASNQQTAANYGYTF
J: TRBJ2-7; V: TRBV28; CDR3: CASSRGQAYEQYF
J: TRBJ2-3; V: TRBV7-3; CDR3: CASSFLAATDTQYF
J: TRBJ1-1; V: TRBV30; CDR3: CAWSSSTVEAFF
J: TRBJ1-5; V: TRBV2; CDR3: CASSGGGTWTSNSNQPQHF